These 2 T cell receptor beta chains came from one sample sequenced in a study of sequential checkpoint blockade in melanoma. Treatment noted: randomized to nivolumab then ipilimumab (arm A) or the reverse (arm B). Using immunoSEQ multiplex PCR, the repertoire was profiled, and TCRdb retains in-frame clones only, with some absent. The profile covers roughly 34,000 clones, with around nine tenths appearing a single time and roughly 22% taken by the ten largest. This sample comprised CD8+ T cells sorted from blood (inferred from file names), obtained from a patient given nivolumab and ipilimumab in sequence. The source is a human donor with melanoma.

The CDR3: CASSWTGAGYTF. CDR3 nucleotides: TGTGCCAGCAGCTGGACAGGGGCGGGCTACACCTTC. The V and J genes are TRBV7-9 and TRBJ1-2, with TRBD1 matching 9 bases. There are 12 residues in the CDR3. V lost 4 bases and J lost 8; bases outside the gene matches: 2. The germline V gene encodes CDR1 SEHNR and CDR2 FQNEAQ (reference sequence).

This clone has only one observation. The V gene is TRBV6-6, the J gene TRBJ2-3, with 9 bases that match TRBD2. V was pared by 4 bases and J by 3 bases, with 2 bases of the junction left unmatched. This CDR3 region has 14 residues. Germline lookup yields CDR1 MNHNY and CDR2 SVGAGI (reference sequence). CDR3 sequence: CASSFAGGTDTQYF. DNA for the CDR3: TGTGCCAGCAGTTTTGCGGGAGGGACAGATACGCAGTATTTT.